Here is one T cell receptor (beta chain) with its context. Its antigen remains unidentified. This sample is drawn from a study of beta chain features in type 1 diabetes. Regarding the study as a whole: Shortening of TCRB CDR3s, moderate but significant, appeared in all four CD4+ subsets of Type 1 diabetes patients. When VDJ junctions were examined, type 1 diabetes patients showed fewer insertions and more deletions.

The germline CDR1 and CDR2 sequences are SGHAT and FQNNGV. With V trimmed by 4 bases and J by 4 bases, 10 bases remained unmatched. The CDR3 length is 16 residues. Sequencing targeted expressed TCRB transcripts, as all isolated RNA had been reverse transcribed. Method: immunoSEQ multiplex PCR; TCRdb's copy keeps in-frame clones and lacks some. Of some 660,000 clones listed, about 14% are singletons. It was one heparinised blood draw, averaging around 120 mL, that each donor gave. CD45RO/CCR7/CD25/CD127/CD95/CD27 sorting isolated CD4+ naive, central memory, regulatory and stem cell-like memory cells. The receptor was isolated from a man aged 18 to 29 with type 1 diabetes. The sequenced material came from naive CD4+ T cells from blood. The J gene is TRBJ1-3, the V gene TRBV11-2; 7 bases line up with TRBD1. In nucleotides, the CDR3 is TGTGCCAGCAGCTCCGCACAGGGGCGGCGGGGAAACACCATATATTTT. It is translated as CASSSAQGRRGNTIYF. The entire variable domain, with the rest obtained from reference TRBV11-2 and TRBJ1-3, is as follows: EAGVAQSPRYKIIEKRQSVAFWCNPISGHATLYWYQQILGQGPKLLIQFQNNGVVDDSQLPKDRFSAERLKGVDSTLKIQPAKLEDSAVYLCASSSAQGRRGNTIYFGEGSWLTVV.